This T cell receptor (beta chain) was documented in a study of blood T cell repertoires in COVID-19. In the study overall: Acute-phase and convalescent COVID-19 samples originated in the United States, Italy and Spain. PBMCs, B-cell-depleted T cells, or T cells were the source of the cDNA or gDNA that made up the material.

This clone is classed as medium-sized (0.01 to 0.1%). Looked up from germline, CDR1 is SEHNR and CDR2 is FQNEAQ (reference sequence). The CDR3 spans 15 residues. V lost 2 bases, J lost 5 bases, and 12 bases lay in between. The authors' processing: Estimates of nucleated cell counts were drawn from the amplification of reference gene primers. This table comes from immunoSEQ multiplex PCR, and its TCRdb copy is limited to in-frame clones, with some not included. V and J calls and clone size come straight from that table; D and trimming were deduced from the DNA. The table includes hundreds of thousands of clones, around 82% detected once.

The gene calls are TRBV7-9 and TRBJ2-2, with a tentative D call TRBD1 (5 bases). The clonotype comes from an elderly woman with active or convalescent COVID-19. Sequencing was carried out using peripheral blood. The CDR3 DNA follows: TGTGCCAGCAGCTTAATAGTCAGGGCGACCGGGGAGCTGTTTTTT. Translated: CASSLIVRATGELFF.